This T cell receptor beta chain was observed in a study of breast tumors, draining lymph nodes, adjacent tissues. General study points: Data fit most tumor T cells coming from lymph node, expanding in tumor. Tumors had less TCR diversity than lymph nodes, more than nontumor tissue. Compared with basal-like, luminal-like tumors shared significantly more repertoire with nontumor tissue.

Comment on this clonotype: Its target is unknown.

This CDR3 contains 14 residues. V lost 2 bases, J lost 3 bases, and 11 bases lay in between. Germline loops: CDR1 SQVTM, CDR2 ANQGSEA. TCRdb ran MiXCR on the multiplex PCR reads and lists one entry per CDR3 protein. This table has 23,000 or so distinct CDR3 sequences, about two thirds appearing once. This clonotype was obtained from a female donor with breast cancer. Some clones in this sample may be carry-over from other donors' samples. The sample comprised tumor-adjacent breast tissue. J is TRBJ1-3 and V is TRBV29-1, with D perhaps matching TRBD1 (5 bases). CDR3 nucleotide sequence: TGCAGCGTTGAACGGGGCGAGGTTGGAAACACCATATATTTT. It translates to CSVERGEVGNTIYF.